The 20 T cell receptor beta chains below were found in one sample sequenced in a study of T cell repertoires in cytomegalovirus infection. Via MiXCR, TCRdb re-called the reads, giving one row per CDR3 protein. This sample yields roughly 320,000 distinct CDR3 sequences, of which approximately 8.9% are seen a single time; approximately 2.4% belongs to the top ten. The sequencing sample was made of PBMCs. These receptor sequences come from a human donor in good health (CMV status not recorded). Some clones in this sample may be carry-over from other donors' samples.

This clonotype appeared many times. The chain joins TRBV7-2 to TRBJ1-2; 7 bases match TRBD1. This CDR3 contains 13 residues. J lost 7 bases, V lost 0 bases, and 2 bases had no gene match. CDR1 and CDR2 from the germline V gene are SGHTA and FQGNSA. The CDR3: CASSLATGVGYTF. CDR3 nucleotides: TGTGCCAGCAGCTTAGCCACAGGGGTTGGCTACACCTTC.

There are a few counts of this clonotype. The chain recombines TRBV28 with TRBJ2-7, with D unresolved. This CDR3 contains 12 residues. Trimming took 6 bases from V and 4 from J, leaving 10 bases between them. Germline CDR1 reads MDHEN; CDR2 reads SYDVKM. Written as DNA, the CDR3 is TGTGCCAGCAGGGACGCGCGTTACGAGCAGTACGTC. This sequence encodes CASRDARYEQYV.

This chain joins TRBV3-1 and TRBJ2-2; D remains unclear. V lost 4 bases and J lost 8, with 11 bases in between. Germline CDR1 reads LGHDT; CDR2 reads YNNKEL (reference sequence). CDR3 length: 13 residues. CDR3 sequence: CASSPTTSGELFF. CDR3 coding DNA: TGTGCCAGCAGCCCAACCACCTCTGGGGAGCTGTTTTTT.

V usage is TRBV29-1 and J usage is TRBJ2-2, with unresolved D. The CDR3 contains 12 residues. The V end was cut by 7 bases, the J end by 3 bases, with 9 bases between. Germline CDR1 and CDR2: SQVTM and ANQGSEA. CDR3 nucleotides: TGCAGCGCGGACGGAGACACCGGGGAGCTGTTTTTT. It specifies CSADGDTGELFF.

This clonotype was observed many times. The V gene is TRBV29-1, the J gene TRBJ1-1; the D gene is possibly TRBD1 (6 bases). Trimming cost V 7 bases and J 7 bases, with 13 bases left between them. CDR1 and CDR2 from the germline V gene are SQVTM and ANQGSEA. CDR3 length equals 11 residues. The DNA of the CDR3 is TGCAGCGGGGGGGGCACTGGTGAAGCTTTCTTT. Its protein product is CSGGGTGEAFF.

On this clonotype: A junction end diverges from the germline sequence, so it may reflect a read error. The V call is TRBV7-7, the J call TRBJ2-2, with TRBD2 matching 14 bases. Germline V lookup: CDR1 SSHAT, CDR2 FNYEAQ (reference sequence). This CDR3 region has 17 residues. CDR3 in DNA: TGTGCTAGCAGCCCGCGACTAGCGGGGGGGAGCACCGGGGAGCTGTTTTTT. This sequence encodes CASSPRLAGGSTGELFF.

This clonotype was detected many times. The V and J genes are TRBV2 and TRBJ2-7; D perhaps matches TRBD1 (6 bases). V was pared by 6 bases and J by 2 bases, with 8 bases between. CDR1 and CDR2 from the germline V gene are SNHLY and FYNNEI. The CDR3 loop spans 12 amino acids. Written as DNA, the CDR3 is TGTGCCAGCAGCGCAGGGGCCTACGAGCAGTACTTC. This translates into CASSAGAYEQYF.

The J gene is TRBJ1-2, the V gene TRBV5-4, with TRBD1 matching 7 bases. The V gene's germline CDR1 is SGHNT and CDR2 YYREEE (reference sequence). The CDR3 contains 15 residues. Losses at the gene ends were 0 bases for V and 8 bases for J; bases not matched to a gene: 10. The CDR3 bases are TGTGCCAGCAGCTTGGACCCTGGACAGGCGGGGGGCTACACCTTC. This sequence encodes CASSLDPGQAGGYTF.

This clonotype was observed a handful of times. V usage is TRBV19 and J usage is TRBJ1-2, with 8 bases matching TRBD1. From germline, CDR1 is LNHDA and CDR2 SQIVND (reference sequence). V lost 6 bases and J lost 7; bases outside the gene matches: 10. The CDR3 runs 14 residues. As DNA, the CDR3 is TGTGCCAGTAGCCCTCCCGGACAGGGCTTTGGCTACACCTTC. It yields the protein CASSPPGQGFGYTF.

This clonotype came up a few times. CDR3 sequence reads: CSVGPGRTNDEQFF. The DNA of the CDR3 is TGCAGCGTTGGCCCTGGAAGGACTAACGATGAGCAGTTCTTC. V gene TRBV29-1 combines with J gene TRBJ2-1, with a tentative D call TRBD2 (6 bases). The CDR3 is 14 residues long. The germline CDR1 and CDR2 sequences are SQVTM and ANQGSEA. Trimming took off 4 bases at V and 8 bases at J, with 18 bases between the two ends.

This clonotype occurred many times. The chain carries TRBV13 and TRBJ1-4, with TRBD1 matching 8 bases. V dropped 2 bases and J dropped 10; count of bases not matched to a gene: 6. CDR3 length: 14 residues. The germline V gene has CDR1 PRHDT and CDR2 FYEKMQ (reference sequence). CDR3 coding DNA: TGTGCCAGCAGCTTACGACAGGGGAAGGCAAAACTGTTTTTT. This encodes CASSLRQGKAKLFF.

This clonotype has a handful of counts. This chain uses TRBV19 with TRBJ1-5; 9 bases are shared with TRBD1. CDR3 length equals 15 residues. Germline V gives CDR1 LNHDA, CDR2 SQIVND (reference sequence). The ends lost 5 bases at V and 6 bases at J; junction bases unmatched: 8. The CDR3 loop is CASSPQTGGGQPQHF. The CDR3 DNA follows: TGTGCCAGTAGTCCACAGACAGGGGGTGGTCAGCCCCAGCATTTT. The full variable domain, its missing parts supplied by reference TRBV19 and TRBJ1-5, is DGGITQSPKYLFRKEGQNVTLSCEQNLNHDAMYWYRQDPGQGLRLIYYSQIVNDFQKGDIAEGYSVSREKKESFPLTVTSAQKNPTAFYLCASSPQTGGGQPQHFGDGTRLSIL.

This clonotype occurred a few times. The genes are TRBV6-2 or TRBV6-3 and TRBJ2-1; D gene ambiguous. V lost 6 bases and J 0 bases, leaving 15 bases between the germline ends. The CDR3 has 16 residues. Germline CDR1 MNHEY, CDR2 SVGEGT. The CDR3 spells CASSRPGIGSYNEQFF. In DNA, the CDR3 is TGTGCCAGCAGCCGTCCAGGTATTGGCTCCTACAATGAGCAGTTCTTC.

This clonotype was counted only a few times. V and J are TRBV7-9 and TRBJ1-1, with 8 bases matching TRBD1. Trimming took 2 bases from V and 3 from J; bases not matched to a gene: 5. This CDR3 is built from 15 residues. Looked up from germline, CDR1 is SEHNR and CDR2 is FQNEAQ (reference sequence). The CDR3 nucleotides read TGTGCCAGCAGCTTATCGACAGGGGTGGACACTGAAGCTTTCTTT. This codes for CASSLSTGVDTEAFF.

This clonotype came up many times. This sequence joins TRBV28 and TRBJ2-3; D is uncertain. The ends were cut back, 8 bases at V and 0 bases at J, with 21 bases in the middle. This CDR3 has 17 residues. The germline CDR1 and CDR2 sequences are MDHEN and SYDVKM. The CDR3 spells CASPLVRFCHSTDTQYF. CDR3 coding DNA: TGTGCCAGCCCTTTAGTCCGGTTCTGCCATAGCACAGATACGCAGTATTTT.

This clonotype appeared many times. This is likely a read error, given that the CDR3 carries no conserved phenylalanine or tryptophan at its end. The DNA is omitted, as the CDR3 cannot be located on it reliably, and the CDR3 follows TCRdb's listing. The V gene is TRBV7-8, the J gene TRBJ1-4; TRBD1, the table's D call, lacks a check against the DNA. Germline V gives CDR1 SGHVS, CDR2 FQNEAQ. The CDR3 spans 13 residues, counting both ends. The CDR3 reads CASSLGLDRGIEL.

In its sample, this clonotype was seen many times. The chain is built from TRBV6-2 or TRBV6-3 and TRBJ1-1; D is ambiguous. The CDR3 covers 14 residues. CDR1 is MNHEY, CDR2 SVGEGT, per germline. V was cut by 7 bases and J by 2 bases, with 14 bases left in between. The chain's CDR3 is CASNFPGLNTEAFF. The CDR3 nucleotides are TGTGCCAGCAACTTTCCGGGCCTTAACACTGAAGCTTTCTTT.

To note about this clonotype: No conserved phenylalanine or tryptophan ends this CDR3, so it is likely a read error. This chain uses TRBV20-1 with TRBJ1-4, with D maybe TRBD1 (5 bases). V was pared by 5 bases and J by 4 bases, with 14 bases between. CDR1 is DFQATT and CDR2 is SNEGSKA in the germline V gene (reference sequence). The CDR3 is 14 amino acids. DNA for the CDR3: TGCAGTGCTCTGGGCGGGGCTAGTAATGAAAAACTGTTTCTT. Protein: CSALGGASNEKLFL.

This clonotype was found many times. The rearrangement links TRBV15 to TRBJ1-6; TRBD1 matches 8 bases. V shed 2 bases and J 9 bases; nucleotides not matched to a gene: 12. The CDR3 totals 17 residues. The germline gives CDR1 LNHNV, CDR2 YYDKDF (reference sequence). DNA for the CDR3: TGTGCCACCAGCAGACCAATAGACAGGGGAGGGAGTTCACCCCTCCACTTT. Amino acids: CATSRPIDRGGSSPLHF.

In this sample, this clonotype turned up many times. The J gene is TRBJ1-1, the V gene TRBV7-6, with D possibly being TRBD1 (5 bases). This CDR3 has 18 residues. V lost 5 bases to trimming and J lost 4 bases, with 26 bases between them. Per germline, CDR1 SGHVS and CDR2 FNYEAQ. The CDR3 bases are TGTGCCAGCAGCCACGATACGGGACTCCGGGGCGGGCCCACTGAAGCTTTCTTT. It yields the protein CASSHDTGLRGGPTEAFF. Based on the CDR3 plus reference TRBV7-6 and TRBJ1-1, the full variable domain is GAGVSQSPRYKVTKRGQDVALRCDPISGHVSLYWYRQALGQGPEFLTYFNYEAQQDKSGLPNDRFSAERPEGSISTLTIQRTEQRDSAMYRCASSHDTGLRGGPTEAFFGQGTRLTVV.